The text below deals with one TCR beta chain. This entry belongs to a study of T-cell memory formation after mild COVID-19. Study information: Largely, TCR clusters stayed within a single donor.

The CDR3 runs 16 residues. V was shortened by 3 bases and J by 6 bases, with 18 bases between the two germline ends. TCRdb analysed the 5' RACE reads with MiXCR anew, one entry per CDR3 protein. This table has roughly 560,000 distinct CDR3 sequences, about a fifth appearing once. This receptor was taken from an adult woman who had mild COVID-19 (a few samples of this study predate the infection). Cell type and time point are not known. The rearrangement joins TRBV12-3 or TRBV12-4 to TRBJ1-5; tentatively, D is TRBD1 (5 bases). The sequenced sample was PBMCs or a T cell subset sorted from them (not recorded which). The CDR3 reads CASSFWDGASGQPQHF. DNA of the CDR3: TGTGCCAGCAGTTTTTGGGATGGGGCTTCGGGTCAGCCCCAGCATTTT.